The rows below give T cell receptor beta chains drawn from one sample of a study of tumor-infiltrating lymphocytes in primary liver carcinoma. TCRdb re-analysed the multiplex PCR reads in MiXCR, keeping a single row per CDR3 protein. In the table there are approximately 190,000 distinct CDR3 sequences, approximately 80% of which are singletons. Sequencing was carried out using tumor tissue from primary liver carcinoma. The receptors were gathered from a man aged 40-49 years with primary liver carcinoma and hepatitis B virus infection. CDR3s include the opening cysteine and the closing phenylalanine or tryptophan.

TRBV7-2,CASTQIAGELYF
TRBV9,CASSLRLDTEAFF
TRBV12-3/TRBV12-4,CASRDQGYEQYF
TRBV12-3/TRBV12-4,CVSSLLRSYDQYF
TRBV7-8,CSSSFISTYEQEF
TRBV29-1,CSVEGTSGNLWEQYF
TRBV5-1,CASFVTGTSGGNEQFF
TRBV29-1,CSVAGVDGHRTDTQYF
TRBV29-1,CSVAAGCGMNTEAFF
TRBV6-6,CASRPGQGARNIQYF
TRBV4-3,CASSPTGRTGNTIYF
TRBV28,CANIPPVRGGYNEQIF
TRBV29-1,CSGGQEGCQNSEAFF